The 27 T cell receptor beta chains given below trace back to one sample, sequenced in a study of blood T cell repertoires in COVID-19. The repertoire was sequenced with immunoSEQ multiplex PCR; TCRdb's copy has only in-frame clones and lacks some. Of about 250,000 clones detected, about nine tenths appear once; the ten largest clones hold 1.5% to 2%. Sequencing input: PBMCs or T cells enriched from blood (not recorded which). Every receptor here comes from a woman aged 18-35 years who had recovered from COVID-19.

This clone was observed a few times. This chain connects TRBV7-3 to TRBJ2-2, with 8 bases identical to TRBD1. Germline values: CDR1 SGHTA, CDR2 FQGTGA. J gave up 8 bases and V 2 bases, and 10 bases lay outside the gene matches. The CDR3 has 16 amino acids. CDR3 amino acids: CASSLPPGQGGGELFF. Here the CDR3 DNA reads TGTGCCAGCAGCTTACCCCCCGGACAGGGCGGAGGGGAGCTGTTTTTT. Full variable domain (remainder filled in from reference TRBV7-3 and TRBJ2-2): GAGVSQTPSNKVTEKGKYVELRCDPISGHTALYWYRQSLGQGPEFLIYFQGTGAADDSGLPNDRFFAVRPEGSVSTLKIQRTERGDSAVYLCASSLPPGQGGGELFFGEGSRLTVL.

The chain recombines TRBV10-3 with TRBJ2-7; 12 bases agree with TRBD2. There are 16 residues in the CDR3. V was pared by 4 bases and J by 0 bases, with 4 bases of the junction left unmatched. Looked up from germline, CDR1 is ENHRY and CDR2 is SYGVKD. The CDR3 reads CAISATSGGNSYEQYF. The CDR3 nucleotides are TGTGCCATCAGTGCCACTAGCGGGGGGAACTCCTACGAGCAGTACTTC.

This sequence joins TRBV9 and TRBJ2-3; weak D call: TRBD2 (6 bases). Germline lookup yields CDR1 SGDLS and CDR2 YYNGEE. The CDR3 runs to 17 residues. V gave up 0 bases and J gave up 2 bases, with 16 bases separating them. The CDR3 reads CASSVGEVIVYTDTQYF. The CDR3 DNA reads TGTGCCAGCAGCGTAGGGGAGGTTATCGTTTACACAGATACGCAGTATTTT.

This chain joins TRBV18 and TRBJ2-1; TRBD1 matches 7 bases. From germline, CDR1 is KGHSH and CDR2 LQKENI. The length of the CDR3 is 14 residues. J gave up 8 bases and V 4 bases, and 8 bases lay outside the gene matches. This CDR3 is CASSLTGASHEQFF. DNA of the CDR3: TGTGCCAGCTCACTTACAGGGGCCTCACATGAGCAGTTCTTC.

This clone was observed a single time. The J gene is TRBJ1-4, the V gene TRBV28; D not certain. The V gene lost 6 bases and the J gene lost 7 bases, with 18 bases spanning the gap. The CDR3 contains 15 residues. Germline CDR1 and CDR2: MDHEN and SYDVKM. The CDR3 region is CASRPDLLGGEKLFF. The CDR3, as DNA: TGTGCCAGCAGACCGGACCTGTTGGGAGGTGAAAAACTGTTTTTT.

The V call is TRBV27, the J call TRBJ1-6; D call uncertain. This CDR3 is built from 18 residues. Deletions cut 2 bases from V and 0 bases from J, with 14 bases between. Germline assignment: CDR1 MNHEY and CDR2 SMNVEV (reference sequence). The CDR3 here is CASSLEKIQSSYNSPLHF. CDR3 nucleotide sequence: TGTGCCAGCAGTTTAGAGAAAATCCAAAGCTCCTATAATTCACCCCTCCACTTT.

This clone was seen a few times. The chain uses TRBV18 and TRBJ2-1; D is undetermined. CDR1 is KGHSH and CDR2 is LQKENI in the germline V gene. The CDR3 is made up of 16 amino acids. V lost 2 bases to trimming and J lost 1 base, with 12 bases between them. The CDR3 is CASSPVRLSSYNEQFF. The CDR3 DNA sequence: TGTGCCAGCTCACCAGTGAGGTTAAGTTCCTACAATGAGCAGTTCTTC. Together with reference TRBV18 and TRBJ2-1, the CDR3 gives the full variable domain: NAGVMQNPRHLVRRRGQEARLRCSPMKGHSHVYWYRQLPEEGLKFMVYLQKENIIDESGMPKERFSAEFPKEGPSILRIQQVVRGDSAAYFCASSPVRLSSYNEQFFGPGTRLTVL.

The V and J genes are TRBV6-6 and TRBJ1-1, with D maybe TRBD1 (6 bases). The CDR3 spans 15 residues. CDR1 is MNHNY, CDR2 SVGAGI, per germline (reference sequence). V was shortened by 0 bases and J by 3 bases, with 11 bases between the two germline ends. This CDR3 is CASSYSQGMDTEAFF. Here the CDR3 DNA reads TGTGCCAGCAGTTACTCGCAGGGGATGGACACTGAAGCTTTCTTT.

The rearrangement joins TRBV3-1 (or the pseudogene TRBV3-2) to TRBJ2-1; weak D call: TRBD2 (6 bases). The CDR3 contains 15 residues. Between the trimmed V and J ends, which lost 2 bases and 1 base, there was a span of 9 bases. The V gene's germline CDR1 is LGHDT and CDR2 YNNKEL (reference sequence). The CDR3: CASSQSGTSYNEQFF. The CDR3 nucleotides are TGTGCCAGCAGCCAATCCGGGACTTCCTACAATGAGCAGTTCTTC.

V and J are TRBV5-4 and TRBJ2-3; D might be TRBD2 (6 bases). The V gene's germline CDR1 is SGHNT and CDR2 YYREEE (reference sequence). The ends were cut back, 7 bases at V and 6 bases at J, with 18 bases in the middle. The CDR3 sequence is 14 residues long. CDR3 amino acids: CASLQLGGEDTQYF. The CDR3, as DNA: TGTGCCAGCCTCCAGTTGGGCGGGGAGGATACGCAGTATTTT.

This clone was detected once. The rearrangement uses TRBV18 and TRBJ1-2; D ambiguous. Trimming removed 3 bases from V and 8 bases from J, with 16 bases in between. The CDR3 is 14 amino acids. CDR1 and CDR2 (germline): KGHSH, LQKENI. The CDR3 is CASSPSGEAAGYTF. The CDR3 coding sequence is TGTGCCAGCTCACCTAGTGGAGAGGCAGCCGGCTACACCTTC.

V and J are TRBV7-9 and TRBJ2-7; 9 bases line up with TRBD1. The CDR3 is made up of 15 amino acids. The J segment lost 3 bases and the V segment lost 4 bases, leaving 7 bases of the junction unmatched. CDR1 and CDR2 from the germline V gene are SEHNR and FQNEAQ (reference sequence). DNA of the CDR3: TGTGCCAGCAGCTCACACGGGACAGGGAGCTACGAGCAGTACTTC. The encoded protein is CASSSHGTGSYEQYF.

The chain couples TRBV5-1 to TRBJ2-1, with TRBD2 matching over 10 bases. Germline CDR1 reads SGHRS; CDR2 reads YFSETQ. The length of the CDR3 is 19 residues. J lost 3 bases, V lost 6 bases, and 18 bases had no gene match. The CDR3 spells CASIIPGLALGTIYNEQFF. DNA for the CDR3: TGCGCCAGCATCATTCCGGGACTAGCGTTGGGAACGATCTACAATGAGCAGTTCTTC.

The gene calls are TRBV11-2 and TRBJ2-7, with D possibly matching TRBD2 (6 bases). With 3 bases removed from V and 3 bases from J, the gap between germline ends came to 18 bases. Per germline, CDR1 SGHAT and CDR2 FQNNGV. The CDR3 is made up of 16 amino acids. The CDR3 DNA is TGTGCCAGCAGCTTGGAGGGCCAGCGAGGCTTCTACGAGCAGTACTTC. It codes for CASSLEGQRGFYEQYF.

CDR3 coding DNA: TGCGCCAGCAGCCAAGACGGAGGGAATAATGAAAAACTGTTTTTT. This gives the protein CASSQDGGNNEKLFF. The chain links TRBV4-3 to TRBJ1-4; D not certain. Germline V gene sequence: CDR1 LGHNA, CDR2 YSLEER. The CDR3 sequence is 15 residues long. The V end was cut by 0 bases, the J end by 4 bases, with 9 bases between.

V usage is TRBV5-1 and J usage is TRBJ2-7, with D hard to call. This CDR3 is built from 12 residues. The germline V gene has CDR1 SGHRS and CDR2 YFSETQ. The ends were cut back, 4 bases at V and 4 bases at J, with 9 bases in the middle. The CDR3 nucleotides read TGCGCCAGCAGCCCCGTCGGGTACGAGCAGTACTTC. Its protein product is CASSPVGYEQYF.

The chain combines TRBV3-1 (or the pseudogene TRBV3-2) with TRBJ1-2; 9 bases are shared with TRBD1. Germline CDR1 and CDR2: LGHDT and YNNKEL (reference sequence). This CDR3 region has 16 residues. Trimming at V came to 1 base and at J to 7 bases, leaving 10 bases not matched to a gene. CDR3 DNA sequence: TGTGCCAGCAGCCAAGGCGAATTACAGGGGGCGGGTGGCTACACCTTC. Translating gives CASSQGELQGAGGYTF.

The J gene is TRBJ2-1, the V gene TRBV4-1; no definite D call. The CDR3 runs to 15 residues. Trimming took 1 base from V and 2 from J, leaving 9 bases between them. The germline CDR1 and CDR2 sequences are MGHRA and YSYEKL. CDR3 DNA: TGCGCCAGCAGCCAAGCCACAAACACCTACAATGAGCAGTTCTTC. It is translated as CASSQATNTYNEQFF.

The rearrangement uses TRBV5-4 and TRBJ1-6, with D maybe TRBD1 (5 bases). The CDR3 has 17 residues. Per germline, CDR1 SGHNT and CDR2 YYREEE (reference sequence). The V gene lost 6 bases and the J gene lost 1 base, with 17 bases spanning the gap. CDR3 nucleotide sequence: TGTGCCAGCAAGTGGGGGGGGAGTGGATCCTATAATTCACCCCTCCACTTT. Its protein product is CASKWGGSGSYNSPLHF.

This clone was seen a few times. This CDR3 reads CASRPDSGNEQFF. CDR3 coding DNA: TGTGCCAGCAGGCCTGACTCGGGAAATGAGCAGTTCTTC. The chain uses TRBV12-3 or TRBV12-4 and TRBJ2-1; a possible D gene is TRBD2 (5 bases). CDR3 length: 13 amino acids. Trimming left V 6 bases short and J 7 bases short, with 13 bases between.

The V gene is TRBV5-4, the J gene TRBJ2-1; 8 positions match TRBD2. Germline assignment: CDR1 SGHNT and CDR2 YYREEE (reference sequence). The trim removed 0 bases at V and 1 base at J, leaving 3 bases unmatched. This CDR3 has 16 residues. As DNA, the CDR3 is TGTGCCAGCAGCTTGGCGGCTAGCGGGTCCTACAATGAGCAGTTCTTC. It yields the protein CASSLAASGSYNEQFF.

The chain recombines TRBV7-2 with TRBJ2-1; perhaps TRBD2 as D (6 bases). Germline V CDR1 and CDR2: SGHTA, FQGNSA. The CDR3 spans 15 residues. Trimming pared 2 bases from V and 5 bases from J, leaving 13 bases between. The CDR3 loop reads CASSLTSPQDNEQFF. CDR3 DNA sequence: TGTGCCAGCAGCTTAACTAGCCCCCAGGACAATGAGCAGTTCTTC.

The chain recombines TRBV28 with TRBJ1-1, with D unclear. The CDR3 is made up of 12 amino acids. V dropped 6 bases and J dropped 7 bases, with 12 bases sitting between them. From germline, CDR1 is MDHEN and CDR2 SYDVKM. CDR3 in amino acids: CASRSGKGEAFF. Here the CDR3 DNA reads TGTGCCAGCAGATCCGGGAAGGGTGAAGCTTTCTTT.

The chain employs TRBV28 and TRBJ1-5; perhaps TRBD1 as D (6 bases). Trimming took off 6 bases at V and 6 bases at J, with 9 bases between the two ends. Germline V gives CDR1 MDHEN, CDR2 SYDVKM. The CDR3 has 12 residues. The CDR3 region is CASSPGAQPQHF. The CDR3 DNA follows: TGTGCCAGCAGCCCAGGGGCTCAGCCCCAGCATTTT.

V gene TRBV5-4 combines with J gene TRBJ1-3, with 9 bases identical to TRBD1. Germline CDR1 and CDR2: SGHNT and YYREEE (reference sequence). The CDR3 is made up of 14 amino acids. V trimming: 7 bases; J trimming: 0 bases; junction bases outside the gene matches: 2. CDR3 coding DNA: TGTGCCAGCGGGACAGGGATCTCTGGAAACACCATATATTTT. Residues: CASGTGISGNTIYF.

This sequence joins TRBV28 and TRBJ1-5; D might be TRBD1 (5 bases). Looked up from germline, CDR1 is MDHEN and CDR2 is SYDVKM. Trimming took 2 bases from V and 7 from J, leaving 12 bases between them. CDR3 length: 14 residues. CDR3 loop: CASSLITSGQPQHF. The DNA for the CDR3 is TGTGCCAGCAGTTTAATTACATCAGGGCAGCCCCAGCATTTT.

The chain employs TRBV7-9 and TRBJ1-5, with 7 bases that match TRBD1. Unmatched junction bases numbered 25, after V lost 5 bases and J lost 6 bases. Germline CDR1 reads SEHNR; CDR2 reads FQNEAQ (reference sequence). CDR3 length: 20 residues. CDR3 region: CASSNTAWDSTYSGTQPQHF. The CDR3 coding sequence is TGTGCCAGCAGCAACACGGCCTGGGACAGTACTTATTCGGGCACTCAGCCCCAGCATTTT.